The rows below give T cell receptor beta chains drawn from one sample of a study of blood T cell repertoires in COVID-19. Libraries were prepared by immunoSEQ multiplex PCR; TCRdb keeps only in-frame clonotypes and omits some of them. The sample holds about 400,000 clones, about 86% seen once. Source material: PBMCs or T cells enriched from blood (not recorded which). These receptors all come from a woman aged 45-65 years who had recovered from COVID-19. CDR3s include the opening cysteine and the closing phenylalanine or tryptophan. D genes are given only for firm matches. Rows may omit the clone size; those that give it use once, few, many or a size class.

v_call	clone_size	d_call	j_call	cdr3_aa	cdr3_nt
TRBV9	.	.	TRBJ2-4	CASSPLSGLGGNIQYF	TGTGCCAGCAGCCCCCTCTCGGGATTGGGCGGGAACATTCAGTACTTC
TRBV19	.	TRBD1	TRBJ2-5	CASSSRTGASAQETQYF	TGTGCCAGTAGTTCGAGGACAGGAGCGAGCGCACAAGAGACCCAGTACTTC
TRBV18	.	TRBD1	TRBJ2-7	CASSSVGTGSSYEQYF	TGTGCCAGCTCATCTGTTGGGACAGGGAGCTCCTACGAGCAGTACTTC
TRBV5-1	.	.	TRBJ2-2	CASSEQGNTGELFF	TGCGCCAGCAGCGAACAGGGGAACACCGGGGAGCTGTTTTTT
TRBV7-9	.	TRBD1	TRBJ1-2	CASGTGAGLPGGYGYTF	TGTGCCAGCGGGACAGGGGCCGGACTACCCGGGGGCTATGGCTACACCTTC
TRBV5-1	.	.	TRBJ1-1	CASSQGIEAFF	TGCGCCAGCAGCCAGGGGATTGAAGCTTTCTTT
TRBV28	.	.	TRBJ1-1	CASSFGGGYTEAFF	TGTGCCAGCAGTTTCGGGGGTGGCTATACTGAAGCTTTCTTT
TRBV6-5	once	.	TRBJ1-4	CASSRGRDEKLFF	TGTGCCAGCTCAAGGGGGAGGGATGAAAAACTGTTTTTT
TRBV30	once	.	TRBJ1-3	CAWSSPLGGNTIYF	TGTGCCTGGAGTTCCCCCCTCGGGGGAAACACCATATATTTT
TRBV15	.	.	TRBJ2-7	CATSAPGSYEQYF	TGTGCCACCAGCGCCCCCGGCTCCTACGAGCAGTACTTC
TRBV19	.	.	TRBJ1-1	CASSTSGGATMNTEAFF	TGTGCCAGTAGTACCTCCGGGGGGGCGACTATGAACACTGAAGCTTTCTTT
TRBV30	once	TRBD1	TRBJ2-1	CAWSEAGTGGSVQFF	TGTGCCTGGAGTGAAGCCGGGACAGGGGGCTCTGTGCAGTTCTTC
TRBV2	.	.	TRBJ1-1	CASRPTDGEAFF	TGTGCCAGCAGACCAACAGACGGTGAAGCTTTCTTT
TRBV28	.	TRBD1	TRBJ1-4	CASSFRGQGLEKLFF	TGTGCCAGCAGTTTTCGAGGACAGGGCCTTGAAAAACTGTTTTTT
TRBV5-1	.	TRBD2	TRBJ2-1	CASSPGASGGEYNEQFF	TGCGCCAGCAGCCCGGGAGCTAGCGGGGGGGAATACAATGAGCAGTTCTTC
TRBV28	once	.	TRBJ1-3	CASSLRRLSGNTIYF	TGTGCCAGCAGTTTGCGGCGGCTCTCTGGAAACACCATATATTTT
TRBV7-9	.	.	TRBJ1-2	CASETLGDYGYTF	TGTGCCAGTGAAACATTGGGAGACTATGGCTACACCTTC
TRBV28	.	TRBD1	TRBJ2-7	CASSSQAGQGAYEQYF	TGTGCCAGCAGCTCTCAAGCTGGACAGGGTGCCTACGAGCAGTACTTC
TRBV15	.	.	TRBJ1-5	CATSNAGNQPQHF	TGTGCCACCAGCAATGCGGGGAATCAGCCCCAGCATTTT
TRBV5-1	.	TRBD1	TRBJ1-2	CASSFTPRDRGNYGYTF	TGCGCCAGCAGCTTTACCCCCCGGGACAGGGGTAACTATGGCTACACCTTC
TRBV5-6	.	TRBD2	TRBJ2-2	CASSLGRGGLNTGELFF	TGTGCCAGCAGCCTGGGGCGGGGGGGGCTAAACACCGGGGAGCTGTTTTTT
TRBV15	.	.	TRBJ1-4	CATSSTTHRAYNEKLFF	TGTGCCACCAGCTCCACAACCCACAGGGCATATAATGAAAAACTGTTTTTT
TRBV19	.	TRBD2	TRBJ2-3	CASSIGGGGTRDTQYF	TGTGCCAGTAGTATAGGGGGGGGAGGGACGCGAGATACGCAGTATTTT